This TCR beta chain originates from a study of cytomegalovirus exposure and HLA in healthy donors. Healthy bone marrow donors formed the donor group. The PCR made use of 60 Vbeta and 13 Jbeta primers. Clones were sequenced by immunoSEQ multiplex PCR, and TCRdb holds only the in-frame ones, with some missing. This table holds around 180,000 clones, roughly four fifths found once. The J segment lost 4 bases and the V segment lost 2 bases, leaving 9 bases of the junction unmatched. Germline V CDR1 and CDR2: MNHNS, SASEGT. The CDR3 consists of 16 residues. Material: PBMCs. This chain connects TRBV6-1 to TRBJ2-3; 7 bases fit TRBD2. The TCR originated in a man between 18 and 35 years old in good health and CMV-seronegative. This CDR3 reads CASSEFRLAYADTQYF. DNA of the CDR3: TGTGCCAGCAGTGAATTCCGACTAGCTTACGCAGATACGCAGTATTTT.